This T cell receptor beta chain emerged from a study of PD-1 blockade in classical Hodgkin lymphoma (TCRdb year 2020). At the level of the whole study: Nivolumab dosing was 3 mg/kg intravenously every 2 weeks, continuing until either disease progression or unacceptable toxicity. To define a peripheral blood immune signature of response to PD-1 blockade in classical Hodgkin lymphoma, the study combined TCR beta sequencing with CyTOF.

Regarding this clone: Its specific antigen is unknown. No per-base quality is available; no much larger clone lies one base away.

Summary of the overall study and its limitations: Trial patients achieving complete response had baseline diversity similar to newly diagnosed patients, whereas partial responders and progressors had significantly lower diversity. The study was limited to a single clinical trial cohort, and causes of repertoire differences, possibly disease activity or prior therapy, remained undefined. A significant rise by C4D1 was seen in CD4+ but not CD8+ TCR diversity (p=0.0027 vs p=0.16), with the rise being most apparent in complete responders (p=0.02). Baseline TCR diversity was reported to be lower in newly diagnosed patients than in healthy donors and to be lower still in relapsed/refractory patients. Diversity was lower in patients who began nivolumab less than 1 year after ASCT, so these patients were left out of later analyses to avoid confounding by immune reconstitution.

Genomic DNA was extracted with the Qiagen DNeasy kit from unsorted PBMCs and from negatively selected CD4+ and CD8+ fractions. TCR beta CDR3 regions were subjected to amplification by immunoSEQ multiplex PCR with primers that anneal to V and J segments. Amplification bias was minimized using a synthetic immune receptor repertoire, and residual bias was removed computationally after sequencing. Per the original workflow: Custom Python scripts were used to quantify repertoire diversity as the Shannon entropy index. The unsorted, CD4+ and CD8+ repertoires were each analyzed separately, with the exception of combined analyses, where CD4+ and CD8+ sequences were merged in silico. Clonal expansion was defined as a frequency increase of at least 2-fold after treatment compared with C1D1, and clones undetected at baseline were assigned a pseudocount of 0.5. Clones with 0 or 1 copy at C1D1 were defined as singleton clones, while clones with 2 or more copies were defined as non-singleton clones. Clones expanded in unsorted samples were annotated as CD4+, CD8+ or unknown by matching protein sequences in sorted samples from the same patient. Wilcoxon tests on paired samples were used to test changes in diversity from C1D1 to C4D1. TCRdb took over this immuneACCESS table, retaining in-frame rearrangements with V and J assigned. Such tables are incomplete; in checked studies, under half of the missing clones stem from an unresolved V gene, and the remainder is unexplained. That table supplies the V and J calls and clone size; D and trimming were determined from the DNA. This sample holds some 100,000 clones; about 93% were observed only once. Roughly 1.9% of the sample belongs to the ten largest clones.

The CDR3 starts with the cysteine, ends with the phenylalanine, and has 17 residues. The kept DNA is CDR3 alone, 51 bases in frame from the first base. The V end gives up 7 bases and the J end 6 bases, leaving 11 bases in the junction not matched to a gene. As encoded in the germline V gene (reference sequence), CDR1 is MNHEY while CDR2 is SMNVEV. Taken with the paper, the label for time point translates to: cycle 4 day 1 (C4D1), after more than five weeks of nivolumab. Relapse after autologous stem cell transplantation had occurred in all trial patients, and cohorts A, B and C were distinguished by prior brentuximab vedotin exposure. The trial cohort comprised 56 patients with relapsed/refractory classical Hodgkin lymphoma whose best overall responses were complete response, partial response or progressive disease. Single-agent nivolumab was administered to trial patients in the multi-cohort phase II CheckMate 205 trial. An independent review committee assessed best overall response using the 2007 International Working Group response criteria. Trial PBMCs were collected just before the start of nivolumab (C1D1) and during therapy at cycle 2 day 1 and cycle 4 day 1. Peripheral blood was collected in 8 mL Vacutainer Cell Preparation Tubes, from which PBMCs were isolated by centrifugation and then cryopreserved.

The sequenced sample was peripheral blood mononuclear cells (PBMCs), obtained before the fourth cycle of nivolumab. Recombination connected TRBV27 to TRBJ2-2; TRBD2 fits 13 bases in the junction. The receptor comes from a human donor with classical Hodgkin lymphoma. The CDR3 sequence is CASTAGLAGERAGELFF. The nucleotide sequence is given as TGTGCCAGCACCGCCGGACTAGCGGGAGAACGGGCCGGGGAGCTGTTTTTT.